Below are 21 T cell receptor beta chains sequenced from a single sample in a study of shared clonotypes between healthy human individuals. Measured with immunoSEQ multiplex PCR; TCRdb has only the in-frame clones, and not every one. The sample contains 1,500,000 or so clones, approximately 98.5% of which appear only once. Sequenced sample: naive CD4+ T cells sorted from blood. As for subset: CD45RA+ positively selected. The receptor set was obtained from a man aged 30 to 45 in good health.

The CDR3 loop reads CASSLGYQETQYF. The CDR3 DNA is TGTGCCAGCTCACTCGGGTACCAAGAGACCCAGTACTTC. The rearrangement joins TRBV18 to TRBJ2-5, with D unresolved. V dropped 4 bases and J dropped 0 bases, with 6 bases sitting between them. The CDR3 covers 13 residues. Germline V gene lookup returns CDR1 KGHSH and CDR2 LQKENI.

This chain joins TRBV6-5 and TRBJ1-2; 9 bases fit TRBD1. V trimming: 6 bases; J trimming: 5 bases; junction bases outside the gene matches: 10. The CDR3 length is 15 residues. In germline, CDR1 is MNHEY, CDR2 SVGAGI. CDR3 DNA: TGTGCCAGCAGCCTTACCGGACAGGGGATTTATGGCTACACCTTC. Protein product: CASSLTGQGIYGYTF.

The table lists this clone with a count of one. V usage is TRBV7-2 and J usage is TRBJ2-3; D may match TRBD1 or TRBD2 (5 bases each). Germline assignment: CDR1 SGHTA and CDR2 FQGNSA. V was clipped by 7 bases and J by 6 bases, with 11 bases between them. The CDR3 length is 12 residues. DNA of the CDR3: TGTGCCAGCAACCAGGGACGGGATACGCAGTATTTT. It codes for CASNQGRDTQYF.

The CDR3 DNA follows: TGTGCCAGCAGGCGAGGAAAGGGGCCGAACACTGAAGCTTTCTTT. Translating gives CASRRGKGPNTEAFF. The rearrangement uses TRBV11-2 and TRBJ1-1, with a possible D match to TRBD1 (5 bases). V gave up 6 bases and J gave up 1 base, with 15 bases separating them. CDR1 and CDR2 from the germline V gene are SGHAT and FQNNGV. The CDR3 consists of 15 residues.

The J gene is TRBJ1-2, the V gene TRBV5-4; 7 bases fit TRBD1. The ends lost 0 bases at V and 3 bases at J; junction bases unmatched: 11. From germline, CDR1 is SGHNT and CDR2 YYREEE (reference sequence). The CDR3 has 17 amino acids. CDR3 sequence (DNA): TGTGCCAGCAGCTTGGGCCCCCTGCAGGGGGATTACTATGGCTACACCTTC. Its translation is CASSLGPLQGDYYGYTF.

The CDR3 nucleotides read TGCGCCAGCAGCTTGGCGGAAAAACAGGGGTTATATGGCTACACCTTC. Protein: CASSLAEKQGLYGYTF. J is TRBJ1-2 and V is TRBV5-1; 7 bases agree with TRBD1. Germline V gene sequence: CDR1 SGHRS, CDR2 YFSETQ. The CDR3 is 16 residues long. The V gene end was trimmed by 0 bases and the J gene end by 5 bases; junction bases not matched to a gene: 10. Looking up the rest from reference TRBV5-1 and TRBJ1-2 gives the full variable domain: KAGVTQTPRYLIKTRGQQVTLSCSPISGHRSVSWYQQTPGQGLQFLFEYFSETQRNKGNFPGRFSGRQFSNSRSEMNVSTLELGDSALYLCASSLAEKQGLYGYTFGSGTRLTVV.

V gene TRBV7-9 combines with J gene TRBJ2-1; 7 positions match TRBD2. CDR1 is SEHNR and CDR2 is FQNEAQ in the germline V gene (reference sequence). V shed 4 bases and J 7 bases; nucleotides not matched to a gene: 4. There are 13 residues in the CDR3. The CDR3 spells CASSSAGVNEQFF. The CDR3 region has the DNA TGTGCCAGCAGCTCGGCGGGAGTGAATGAGCAGTTCTTC. Full variable domain (rest looked up from reference TRBV7-9 and TRBJ2-1): DTGVSQNPRHKITKRGQNVTFRCDPISEHNRLYWYRQTLGQGPEFLTYFQNEAQLEKSRLLSDRFSAERPKGSFSTLEIQRTEQGDSAMYLCASSSAGVNEQFFGPGTRLTVL.

The chain recombines TRBV6-1 with TRBJ2-7; TRBD1 agrees at 10 bases. CDR3 length: 14 residues. Germline CDR1 is MNHNS and CDR2 is SASEGT. The junction had 5 bases not matched to a gene; V was cut back by 7 bases and J by 2 bases. The CDR3 coding sequence is TGTGCCAGCACTACCGGGACAGGGGCCTACGAGCAGTACTTC. Protein sequence: CASTTGTGAYEQYF.

The chain carries TRBV9 and TRBJ1-4; D remains unclear. V lost 0 bases, J lost 5 bases, and 8 bases lay in between. From germline, CDR1 is SGDLS and CDR2 YYNGEE. There are 14 residues in the CDR3. The CDR3 nucleotides are TGTGCCAGCAGCGTAGGCACGGGAAATGAAAAACTGTTTTTT. Translating gives CASSVGTGNEKLFF.

The chain has TRBV15 and TRBJ2-3; the D is unclear. The CDR3 extends over 16 amino acids. The germline V and J ends were trimmed by 5 bases and 2 bases, with 17 bases remaining between them. The germline V gene has CDR1 LNHNV and CDR2 YYDKDF (reference sequence). The CDR3 region is CATSQSLPELTDTQYF. CDR3 bases: TGTGCCACCAGCCAATCCCTACCCGAACTCACAGATACGCAGTATTTT.

The chain has TRBV18 and TRBJ2-7, with 11 bases lining up with TRBD1. This CDR3 spans 15 amino acids. V shed 2 bases and J 3 bases; nucleotides not matched to a gene: 3. Germline CDR1 reads KGHSH; CDR2 reads LQKENI. The CDR3, as DNA: TGTGCCAGCTCACCAAGGACAGGGGGCTTCTACGAGCAGTACTTC. Translating it yields CASSPRTGGFYEQYF.

The V and J genes are TRBV9 and TRBJ1-2; tentative D call: TRBD1 (5 bases). From germline, CDR1 is SGDLS and CDR2 YYNGEE. The CDR3 covers 18 residues. Trimming cost V 4 bases and J 4 bases, with 26 bases left between them. The CDR3 DNA reads TGTGCCAGCAGCCCGAATATCGGAGGGGCACAATCCATCTATGGCTACACCTTC. This encodes CASSPNIGGAQSIYGYTF.

The rearrangement joins TRBV19 to TRBJ2-5, with D possibly being TRBD2 (5 bases). This CDR3 is built from 13 residues. V was cut by 6 bases and J by 5 bases, with 13 bases left in between. Germline assignment: CDR1 LNHDA and CDR2 SQIVND (reference sequence). The CDR3 here is CASSTRGPETQYF. CDR3 in DNA: TGTGCCAGTAGCACCCGGGGTCCGGAGACCCAGTACTTC.

As regards this clone: The same CDR3 also results from other DNA sequences found in this sample. The chain is built from TRBV28 and TRBJ2-2; D not resolved. Germline V CDR1 and CDR2: MDHEN, SYDVKM. The CDR3 length is 12 residues. Trimming took 5 bases from V and 6 from J, leaving 7 bases between them. DNA of the CDR3: TGTGCCAGCAGTCCCCTTCCCGGGGAGCTGTTTTTT. This translates into CASSPLPGELFF. Filled out from reference TRBV28 and TRBJ2-2, the complete variable domain reads DVKVTQSSRYLVKRTGEKVFLECVQDMDHENMFWYRQDPGLGLRLIYFSYDVKMKEKGDIPEGYSVSREKKERFSLILESASTNQTSMYLCASSPLPGELFFGEGSRLTVL.

The V and J genes are TRBV11-2 and TRBJ2-5; TRBD1 aligns across 10 bases. Germline V CDR1 and CDR2: SGHAT, FQNNGV. V was clipped by 5 bases and J by 3 bases; unmatched bases: 3. The CDR3 spans 14 residues. The CDR3 bases are TGTGCCAGCAGCCCTGGGACAGGGGAAGAGACCCAGTACTTC. This encodes CASSPGTGEETQYF.

This clone has only one observation. This chain uses TRBV6-6 with TRBJ1-4, with a possible D match to TRBD1 (6 bases). The V gene's germline CDR1 is MNHNY and CDR2 SVGAGI (reference sequence). The CDR3 totals 14 residues. The V and J ends lost 7 bases and 4 bases respectively, with 13 bases between them. The CDR3 reads CASKRGGINEKLFF. As DNA, the CDR3 is TGTGCCAGCAAGAGAGGGGGGATTAATGAAAAACTGTTTTTT.

The chain links TRBV4-1 to TRBJ2-1, with TRBD2 as a possible D gene (6 bases). CDR3 size: 12 residues. CDR1 is MGHRA, CDR2 YSYEKL, per germline. V lost 1 base and J lost 12, with 10 bases in between. The DNA of the CDR3 is TGCGCCAGCAGCCAAGTAGTCGGGAGGCAGTTCTTC. It yields the protein CASSQVVGRQFF.

This chain links TRBV9 with TRBJ2-5; 10 bases are shared with TRBD2. The germline gives CDR1 SGDLS, CDR2 YYNGEE. Trimming removed 0 bases from V and 0 bases from J; junction bases left unmatched: 2. There are 16 residues in the CDR3. CDR3 region: CASSVVAGGYQETQYF. The CDR3 DNA reads TGTGCCAGCAGCGTAGTAGCGGGAGGCTACCAAGAGACCCAGTACTTC.

This clone was seen once. The chain has TRBV5-1 and TRBJ2-7; 16 bases match TRBD2. The CDR3 totals 16 residues. CDR1 is SGHRS, CDR2 YFSETQ, per germline. With 3 bases clipped from V and 4 bases from J, the junction kept 4 bases outside the gene matches. This CDR3 reads CASSWGLAGGLYEQYF. As DNA, the CDR3 is TGCGCCAGCAGCTGGGGACTAGCGGGAGGGCTATACGAGCAGTACTTC.

V gene TRBV2 combines with J gene TRBJ2-1; D remains ambiguous. V was trimmed by 8 bases and J by 8 bases, leaving 13 bases between them. Germline values: CDR1 SNHLY, CDR2 FYNNEI. The CDR3 is 12 residues long. CDR3 amino acids: CASLPDRDEQFF. DNA for the CDR3: TGTGCCAGCCTTCCGGATCGCGATGAGCAGTTCTTC.

The chain carries TRBV6-5 and TRBJ1-2; D not certain. The CDR3 consists of 14 residues. Trimming pared 1 base from V and 4 bases from J, leaving 10 bases between. Germline-derived CDR1 and CDR2 are MNHEY and SVGAGI. CDR3 protein: CASSYFQDGYGYTF. Written as DNA, the CDR3 is TGTGCCAGCAGTTACTTCCAGGATGGCTATGGCTACACCTTC.